The next 18 T cell receptor beta chains were all read from a single sample in a study of T cells in Graves' hyperthyroidism and ophthalmopathy. RNA transcripts served as the template for amplifying TCR beta CDR3 regions. Carried out on the TCR CDR3, a first-round RT-PCR used the HTBI primer set. TCRdb analysed the multiplex PCR reads with MiXCR anew, one entry per CDR3 protein. Found here are 650,000 to 750,000 distinct CDR3 sequences, 14% of them singletons; the top ten hold roughly 10%. Sequenced sample: blood. Receptor source: a woman aged 18-35 years with Graves' hyperthyroidism.

This clonotype was seen only a few times. This chain joins TRBV5-8 and TRBJ2-7, with D possibly TRBD1 on 5 matching bases. Trimming took 2 bases from V and 3 from J, leaving 12 bases between them. CDR1 and CDR2 from the germline V gene are SGHTS and YDEGEE. CDR3 length: 14 amino acids. This CDR3 reads CASSFDRLNYEQYF. CDR3 DNA: TGTGCCAGCAGCTTCGACAGACTTAACTACGAGCAGTACTTC.

This clonotype showed up many times. In DNA form, the CDR3 reads TGTGCCAGCAGTCCCCTAGGGGTCGGGCAGCCCCAGCATTTT. Residues: CASSPLGVGQPQHF. The chain uses TRBV12-3 or TRBV12-4 and TRBJ1-5, with D perhaps matching TRBD1 (5 bases). CDR3 length: 14 residues. V was clipped by 5 bases and J by 7 bases, with 15 bases between them.

The rearrangement uses TRBV19 and TRBJ1-5; the D is unclear. Germline CDR1 LNHDA, CDR2 SQIVND (reference sequence). CDR3 size: 15 residues. V gave up 7 bases and J gave up 0 bases, with 13 bases separating them. The CDR3 DNA sequence: TGTGCCAGTAAAGGATGGCAGAATAGCAATCAGCCCCAGCATTTT. This codes for CASKGWQNSNQPQHF.

This clonotype was seen ten or more times. The chain employs TRBV20-1 and TRBJ2-6; D possibly corresponds to TRBD2 (6 bases). This CDR3 is built from 14 residues. Trimming removed 3 bases at V and 4 bases at J, with 10 bases between. Germline V CDR1 and CDR2: DFQATT, SNEGSKA (reference sequence). The CDR3 DNA is TGCAGTGCTAGTCCGGGGGTAGGGGCCAACGTCCTGACTTTC. It is translated as CSASPGVGANVLTF.

On this clonotype: Sequence at one end of the junction differs from germline and may be a read error. The rearrangement joins TRBV5-6 to TRBJ1-5; 8 nucleotides match TRBD1. This CDR3 contains 17 residues. From germline, CDR1 is SGHDT and CDR2 YYEEEE. The CDR3 protein is CASGLSRGRIGNQPQHF. CDR3 nucleotide sequence: TGTGCCAGCGGCTTGAGCAGGGGGCGAATAGGCAATCAGCCCCAGCATTTT.

In its sample, this clonotype was seen a few times. J is TRBJ2-5 and V is TRBV6-2 or TRBV6-3; 9 bases are shared with TRBD1. Germline loops: CDR1 MNHEY, CDR2 SVGEGT. V lost 1 base, J lost 5 bases, and 2 bases stayed unmatched. The CDR3 runs to 14 residues. The DNA of the CDR3 is TGTGCCAGCAGTTACTGGACAGGGGAGGAGACCCAGTACTTC. The encoded protein is CASSYWTGEETQYF.

This clonotype was detected many times. CDR3 protein: CASSKFDRGNYGYTF. The CDR3 nucleotides read TGTGCCAGCAGCAAATTTGACAGGGGTAACTATGGCTACACCTTC. This rearrangement joins TRBV5-8 to TRBJ1-2, with 8 bases that match TRBD1. The junction had 6 bases not matched to a gene; V was cut back by 4 bases and J by 1 base. The CDR3 runs to 15 residues. CDR1 is SGHTS and CDR2 is YDEGEE in the germline V gene. Full variable domain (missing parts from reference TRBV5-8 and TRBJ1-2): EAGVTQSPTHLIKTRGQQATLRCSPISGHTSVYWYQQALGLGLQFLLWYDEGEERNRGNFPPRFSGRQFPNYSSELNVNALELEDSALYLCASSKFDRGNYGYTFGSGTRLTVV.

J is TRBJ1-1 and V is TRBV15; 8 bases are shared with TRBD1. V was pared by 1 base and J by 10 bases, with 8 bases of the junction left unmatched. CDR3 length: 14 residues. Germline-derived CDR1 and CDR2 are LNHNV and YYDKDF (reference sequence). The CDR3 loop reads CATSRVAGGPRAFF. Here the CDR3 DNA reads TGTGCCACCAGCAGAGTAGCAGGGGGCCCCCGAGCTTTCTTT.

This clonotype was counted only a few times. The rearrangement uses TRBV3-1 and TRBJ1-2; unclear D gene. Germline lookup yields CDR1 LGHDT and CDR2 YNNKEL (reference sequence). Trimming took 0 bases from V and 4 from J, leaving 6 bases between them. The CDR3 consists of 13 residues. The CDR3 coding sequence is TGTGCCAGCAGCCAAGATCCCTCCTATGGCTACACCTTC. Translating it yields CASSQDPSYGYTF.

The table lists this clonotype with a few counts. The genes are TRBV6-6 and TRBJ2-7, with TRBD2 matching over 8 bases. CDR3 length equals 15 residues. Unmatched junction bases numbered 5, after V lost 0 bases and J lost 4 bases. Per the germline V gene, CDR1 is MNHNY and CDR2 is SVGAGI (reference sequence). For the CDR3, the DNA is TGTGCCAGCAGTTACTCTCTAGGCGGGAGGTACGAGCAGTACTTC. It yields the protein CASSYSLGGRYEQYF.

This clonotype was seen repeatedly, ten times or more. The gene calls are TRBV11-1 and TRBJ2-5, with TRBD2 matching over 7 bases. V dropped 5 bases and J dropped 2; count of bases not matched to a gene: 8. CDR3 length: 15 residues. Germline CDR1 is SGHAT and CDR2 is FQDESV (reference sequence). The DNA for the CDR3 is TGTGCCAGCAGCCCCCGACTAGCCGATCAAGAGACCCAGTACTTC. Encoded protein: CASSPRLADQETQYF.

This chain joins TRBV18 and TRBJ2-5, with D hard to call. Germline CDR1 KGHSH, CDR2 LQKENI. Trimming took off 0 bases at V and 5 bases at J, with 7 bases between the two ends. The CDR3 is 13 amino acids. The CDR3 reads CASSPPAVETQYF. In DNA form, the CDR3 reads TGTGCCAGCTCACCACCTGCGGTGGAGACCCAGTACTTC.

The chain joins TRBV29-1 to TRBJ1-1, with no clear D. The CDR3 length is 15 residues. CDR1 and CDR2 (germline): SQVTM, ANQGSEA. The V gene lost 7 bases and the J gene lost 0 bases, with 18 bases spanning the gap. This CDR3 reads CSARMFTPLNTEAFF. The CDR3 nucleotides are TGCAGCGCGCGGATGTTTACTCCACTGAACACTGAAGCTTTCTTT.

Many counts were recorded for this clonotype. The chain has TRBV3-1 and TRBJ2-3; 8 bases match TRBD1. After removal of 4 bases from V and 0 bases from J, the junction contained 6 bases not matched to a gene. The CDR3 is 16 residues long. Germline V gene data show CDR1 as LGHDT and CDR2 as YNNKEL (reference sequence). CDR3 in amino acids: CASSRHPGGSTDTQYF. The CDR3 region has the DNA TGTGCCAGCAGCCGACACCCAGGGGGCAGCACAGATACGCAGTATTTT.

The V call is TRBV19, the J call TRBJ1-5, with TRBD1 as a possible D gene (5 bases). The CDR3 sequence is 17 residues long. Germline V gives CDR1 LNHDA, CDR2 SQIVND (reference sequence). V gave up 3 bases and J gave up 7 bases, with 22 bases separating them. In DNA, the CDR3 is TGTGCCAGTAGTATTGACCCCGTAGGCAGGCGGGGGCAGCCCCAGCATTTT. Protein: CASSIDPVGRRGQPQHF.

In its sample, this clonotype was seen many times. V and J are TRBV7-2 and TRBJ1-2; D remains ambiguous. CDR1 SGHTA and CDR2 FQGNSA come from the germline V gene. V was cut by 4 bases and J by 1 base, with 10 bases left in between. The CDR3 sequence is 14 residues long. The CDR3 protein is CASSSRRGNYGYTF. The DNA for the CDR3 is TGTGCCAGCAGCTCGCGACGGGGTAACTATGGCTACACCTTC.

This clonotype was seen at least ten times. J is TRBJ2-5 and V is TRBV6-2 or TRBV6-3; 9 positions match TRBD1. The CDR3 has 16 residues. V gave up 5 bases and J gave up 6 bases; unmatched junction bases: 13. Germline values: CDR1 MNHEY, CDR2 SVGEGT. Here the CDR3 DNA reads TGTGCCAGCAGTAACCCCGGGACAGGGACTTGGAAGACCCAGTACTTC. It specifies CASSNPGTGTWKTQYF.

This clonotype has ten or more counts. At one boundary the junction diverges from the germline segment, which might be a read error. The chain links TRBV7-7 to TRBJ2-5; the D gene is possibly TRBD1 (6 bases). The CDR3 runs 13 residues. From germline, CDR1 is SSHAT and CDR2 FNYEAQ (reference sequence). CDR3 DNA: TGTGCTAGCAGATTCGTGGACAGTGAGACCCAGTACTTC. Its translation is CASRFVDSETQYF.